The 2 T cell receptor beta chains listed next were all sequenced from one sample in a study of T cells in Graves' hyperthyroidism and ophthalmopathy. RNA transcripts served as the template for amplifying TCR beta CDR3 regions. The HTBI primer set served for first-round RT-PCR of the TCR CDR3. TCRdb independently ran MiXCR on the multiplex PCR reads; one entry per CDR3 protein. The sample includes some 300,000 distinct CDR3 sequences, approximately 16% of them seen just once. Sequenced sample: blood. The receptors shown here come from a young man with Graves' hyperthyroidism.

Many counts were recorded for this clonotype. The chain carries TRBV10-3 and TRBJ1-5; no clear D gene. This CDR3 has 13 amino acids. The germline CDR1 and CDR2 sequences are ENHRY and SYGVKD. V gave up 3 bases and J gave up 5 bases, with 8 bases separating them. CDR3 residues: CAISDSTYQPQHF. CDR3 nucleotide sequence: TGTGCCATCAGTGACTCGACTTATCAGCCCCAGCATTTT.

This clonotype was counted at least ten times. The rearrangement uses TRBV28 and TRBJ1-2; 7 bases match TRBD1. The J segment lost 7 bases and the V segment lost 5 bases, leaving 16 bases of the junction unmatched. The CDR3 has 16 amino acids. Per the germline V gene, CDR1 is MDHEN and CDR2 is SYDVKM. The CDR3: CASSRPRFRRGPGYTF. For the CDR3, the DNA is TGTGCCAGCAGTCGACCGCGCTTCCGAAGGGGGCCTGGCTACACCTTC.